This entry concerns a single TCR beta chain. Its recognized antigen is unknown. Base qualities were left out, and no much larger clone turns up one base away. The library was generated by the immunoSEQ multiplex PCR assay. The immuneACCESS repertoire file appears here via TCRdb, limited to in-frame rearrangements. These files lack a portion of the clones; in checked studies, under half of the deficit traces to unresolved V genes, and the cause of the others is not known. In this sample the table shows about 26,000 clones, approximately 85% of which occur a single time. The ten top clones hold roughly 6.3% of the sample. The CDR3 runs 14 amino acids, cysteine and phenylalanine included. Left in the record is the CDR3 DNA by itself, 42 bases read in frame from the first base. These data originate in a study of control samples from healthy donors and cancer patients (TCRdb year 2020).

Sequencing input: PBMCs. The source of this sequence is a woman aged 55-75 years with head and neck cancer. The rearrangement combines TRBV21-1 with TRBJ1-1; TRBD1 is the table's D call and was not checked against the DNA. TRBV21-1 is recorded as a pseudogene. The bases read TGTGCCAGCAGTGTACAGGCCTCGAACACTGAAGCTTTCTTT. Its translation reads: CASSVQASNTEAFF.